The TCR beta chain under discussion was sequenced for a study of blood T cell repertoires in COVID-19. About the research overall: PBMCs, B-cell-depleted T cells, or T cells were the source of the cDNA or gDNA that made up the material.

The V gene's germline CDR1 is MNHNY and CDR2 SVGAGI (reference sequence). V lost 7 bases and J lost 3, with 15 bases in between. The length of the CDR3 is 14 residues. In the authors' methods: Reference gene primer amplification yielded estimated nucleated cell counts. The method was immunoSEQ multiplex PCR; TCRdb's version includes in-frame clones alone and lacks a portion of them. For V, J and clone size, that table is used; D and trimming come from the DNA. The table has approximately 290,000 clones, 80% to 90% seen once; the top ten hold 3.5% to 5.5%. Individuals drawn from approximately 26 US areas were about 18 to 100 years old. Recovered Cohort 3 donors showed two negative PCRs, clearance, or symptom resolution. The table lists this clone with a few counts.

This clonotype was sampled from a woman between 25 and 40 years old who had recovered from COVID-19. The gene calls are TRBV6-6 and TRBJ1-1, with D possibly being TRBD1 (6 bases). The sample comprised PBMCs or T cells enriched from blood (not recorded which). CDR3 coding DNA: TGTGCCAGCATGCTACAGGGTTATTACACTGAAGCTTTCTTT. Translating it yields CASMLQGYYTEAFF.